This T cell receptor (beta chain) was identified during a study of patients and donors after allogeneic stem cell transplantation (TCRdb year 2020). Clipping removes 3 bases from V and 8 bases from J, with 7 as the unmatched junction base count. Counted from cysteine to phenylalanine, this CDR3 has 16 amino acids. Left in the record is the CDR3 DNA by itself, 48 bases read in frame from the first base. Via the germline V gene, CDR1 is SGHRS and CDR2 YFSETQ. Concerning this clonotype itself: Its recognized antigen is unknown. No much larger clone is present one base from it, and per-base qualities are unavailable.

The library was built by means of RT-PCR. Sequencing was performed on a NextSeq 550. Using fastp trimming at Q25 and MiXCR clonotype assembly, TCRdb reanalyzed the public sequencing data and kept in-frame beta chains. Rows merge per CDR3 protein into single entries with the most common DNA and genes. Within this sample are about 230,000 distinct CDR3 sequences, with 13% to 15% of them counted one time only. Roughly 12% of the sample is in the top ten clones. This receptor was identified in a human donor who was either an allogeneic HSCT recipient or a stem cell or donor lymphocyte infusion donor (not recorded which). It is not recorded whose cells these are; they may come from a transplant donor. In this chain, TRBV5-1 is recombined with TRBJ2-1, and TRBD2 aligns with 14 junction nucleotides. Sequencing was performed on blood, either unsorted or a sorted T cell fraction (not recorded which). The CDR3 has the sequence CASSSGLAGGHYEQFF. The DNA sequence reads TGCGCCAGCAGCTCCGGACTAGCGGGGGGTCACTATGAGCAGTTCTTC. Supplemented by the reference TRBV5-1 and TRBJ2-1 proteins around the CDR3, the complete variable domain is KAGVTQTPRYLIKTRGQQVTLSCSPISGHRSVSWYQQTPGQGLQFLFEYFSETQRNKGNFPGRFSGRQFSNSRSEMNVSTLELGDSALYLCASSSGLAGGHYEQFFGPGTRLTVL.